This T cell receptor beta chain is from a study of prognosis after radiotherapy for stage I lung cancer. This clonotype was detected many times. Its antigen remains unknown. The CDR3 extends over 12 amino acids. CDR1 and CDR2 from the germline V gene are LNHDA and SQIVND (reference sequence). Between the trimmed V and J ends, which lost 9 bases and 4 bases, there was a span of 10 bases. Study findings and constraints: Patients who went on to get distant metastases had lower Shannon entropy after stereotactic body radiation therapy. Patients without metastases reportedly showed TRBV and TRBJ gene usage unlike that of patients with metastases.

Genomic DNA provided the template from which TCR beta CDR3 was amplified by two-round multiplex PCR. Each TRBV and TRBJ gene had its own primer in the first PCR round. One entry per CDR3 protein results from TCRdb running MiXCR on the multiplex PCR reads. This repertoire shows over 30,000 distinct CDR3 sequences, about 24% found once; its top ten account for 20% to 25%. This specimen was PBMCs, taken before or after stereotactic body radiation therapy (not recorded which). The genes are TRBV19 and TRBJ1-5; D is unclear. The source of this sequence is a donor at least 50 years old with non-small cell lung cancer. The CDR3: CASSDLNQPQHF. Here the CDR3 DNA reads TGTGCCAGCTCGGACCTAAATCAGCCCCAGCATTTT. Full variable domain (remainder filled in from reference TRBV19 and TRBJ1-5): DGGITQSPKYLFRKEGQNVTLSCEQNLNHDAMYWYRQDPGQGLRLIYYSQIVNDFQKGDIAEGYSVSREKKESFPLTVTSAQKNPTAFYLCASSDLNQPQHFGDGTRLSIL.